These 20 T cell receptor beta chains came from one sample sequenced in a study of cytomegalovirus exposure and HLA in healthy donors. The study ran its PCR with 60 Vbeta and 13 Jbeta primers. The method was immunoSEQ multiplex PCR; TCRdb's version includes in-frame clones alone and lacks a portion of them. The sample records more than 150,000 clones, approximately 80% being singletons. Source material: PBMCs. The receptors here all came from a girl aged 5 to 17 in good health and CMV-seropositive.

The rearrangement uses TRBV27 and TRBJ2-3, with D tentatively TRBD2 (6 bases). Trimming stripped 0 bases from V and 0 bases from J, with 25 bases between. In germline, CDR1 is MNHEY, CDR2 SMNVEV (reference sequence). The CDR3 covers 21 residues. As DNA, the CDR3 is TGTGCCAGCAGTTTATCCACAGTGCGACTAGTATCTACCGGGAGCACAGATACGCAGTATTTT. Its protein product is CASSLSTVRLVSTGSTDTQYF.

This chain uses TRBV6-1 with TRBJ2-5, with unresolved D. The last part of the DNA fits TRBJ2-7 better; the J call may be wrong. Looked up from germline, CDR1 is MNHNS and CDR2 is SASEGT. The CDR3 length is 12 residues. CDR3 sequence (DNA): TGTGCCAGCAGTGAGGTTTTCAACGAGCAGTACTTC. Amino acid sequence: CASSEVFNEQYF.

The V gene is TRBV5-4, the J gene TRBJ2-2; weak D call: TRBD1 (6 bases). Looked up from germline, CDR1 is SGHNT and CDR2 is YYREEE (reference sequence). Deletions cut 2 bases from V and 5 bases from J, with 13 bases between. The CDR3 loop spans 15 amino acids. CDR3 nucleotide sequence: TGTGCCAGCAGCTTCCCAGGGGCAGGGACCGGGGAGCTGTTTTTT. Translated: CASSFPGAGTGELFF. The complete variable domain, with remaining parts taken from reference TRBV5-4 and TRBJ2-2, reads ETGVTQSPTHLIKTRGQQVTLRCSSQSGHNTVSWYQQALGQGPQFIFQYYREEENGRGNFPPRFSGLQFPNYSSELNVNALELDDSALYLCASSFPGAGTGELFFGEGSRLTVL.

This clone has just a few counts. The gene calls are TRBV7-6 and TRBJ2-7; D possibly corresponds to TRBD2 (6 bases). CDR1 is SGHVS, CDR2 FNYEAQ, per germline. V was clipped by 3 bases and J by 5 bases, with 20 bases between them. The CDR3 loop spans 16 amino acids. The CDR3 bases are TGTGCCAGCAGCTTTGTTAGCGGCGACGCCGATCACGAGCAGTACTTC. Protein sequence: CASSFVSGDADHEQYF.

The CDR3 DNA reads TGTGCCAGCAGCCATCCGGGACTAGCGGGATCCTACGAGCAGTACTTC. It translates to CASSHPGLAGSYEQYF. This rearrangement joins TRBV14 to TRBJ2-7, with 13 bases matching TRBD2. J lost 1 base, V lost 3 bases, and 3 bases had no gene match. The germline V gene encodes CDR1 SGHDN and CDR2 FVKESK. The CDR3 contains 16 residues.

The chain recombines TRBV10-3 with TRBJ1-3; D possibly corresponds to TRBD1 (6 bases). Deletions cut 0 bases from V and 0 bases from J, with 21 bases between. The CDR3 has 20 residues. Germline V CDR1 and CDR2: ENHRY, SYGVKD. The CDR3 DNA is TGTGCCATCAGTGAGTCGACTTGGGGGCGACCCTTTTCCTCTGGAAACACCATATATTTT. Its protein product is CAISESTWGRPFSSGNTIYF.

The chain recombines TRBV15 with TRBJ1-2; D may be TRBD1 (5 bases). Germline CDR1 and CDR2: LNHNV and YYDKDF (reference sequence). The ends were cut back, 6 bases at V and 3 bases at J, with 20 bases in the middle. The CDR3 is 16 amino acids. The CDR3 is CATRLGVAGDHYGYTF. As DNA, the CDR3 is TGTGCCACCAGATTAGGGGTGGCAGGAGACCACTATGGCTACACCTTC.

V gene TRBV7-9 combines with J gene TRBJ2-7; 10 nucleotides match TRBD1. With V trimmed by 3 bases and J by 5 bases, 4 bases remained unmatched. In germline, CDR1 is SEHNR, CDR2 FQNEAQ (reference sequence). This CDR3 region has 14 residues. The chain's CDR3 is CASSFGQGVNEQYF. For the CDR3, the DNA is TGTGCCAGCAGCTTTGGACAGGGGGTCAACGAGCAGTACTTC. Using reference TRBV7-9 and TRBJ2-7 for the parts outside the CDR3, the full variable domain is DTGVSQNPRHKITKRGQNVTFRCDPISEHNRLYWYRQTLGQGPEFLTYFQNEAQLEKSRLLSDRFSAERPKGSFSTLEIQRTEQGDSAMYLCASSFGQGVNEQYFGPGTRLTVT.

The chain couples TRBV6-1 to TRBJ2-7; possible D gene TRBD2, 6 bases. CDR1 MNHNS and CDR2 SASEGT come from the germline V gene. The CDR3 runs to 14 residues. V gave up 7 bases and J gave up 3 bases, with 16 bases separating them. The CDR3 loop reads CASKTRRGVYEQYF. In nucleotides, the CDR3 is TGTGCCAGCAAGACTCGGCGGGGTGTCTACGAGCAGTACTTC.

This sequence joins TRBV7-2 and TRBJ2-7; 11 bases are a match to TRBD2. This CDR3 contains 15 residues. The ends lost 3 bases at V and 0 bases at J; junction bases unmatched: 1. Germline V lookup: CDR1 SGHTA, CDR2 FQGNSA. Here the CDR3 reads CASSFGTSGSYEQYF. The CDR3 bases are TGTGCCAGCAGCTTTGGGACTAGCGGCTCCTACGAGCAGTACTTC.

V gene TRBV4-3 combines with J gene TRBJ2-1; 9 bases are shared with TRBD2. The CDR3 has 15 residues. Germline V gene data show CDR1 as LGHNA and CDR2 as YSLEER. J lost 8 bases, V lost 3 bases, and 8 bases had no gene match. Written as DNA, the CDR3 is TGCGCCAGCAGCCACGGCGGGAGGGCCGGGGATGAGCAGTTCTTC. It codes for CASSHGGRAGDEQFF.

The CDR3: CASSGGTANYGYTF. The CDR3 nucleotides are TGTGCCAGCAGTGGTGGGACAGCTAACTATGGCTACACCTTC. The rearrangement links TRBV6-1 to TRBJ1-2, with TRBD1 matching over 7 bases. The CDR3 loop spans 14 amino acids. From germline, CDR1 is MNHNS and CDR2 SASEGT. The J segment lost 0 bases and the V segment lost 4 bases, leaving 2 bases of the junction unmatched.

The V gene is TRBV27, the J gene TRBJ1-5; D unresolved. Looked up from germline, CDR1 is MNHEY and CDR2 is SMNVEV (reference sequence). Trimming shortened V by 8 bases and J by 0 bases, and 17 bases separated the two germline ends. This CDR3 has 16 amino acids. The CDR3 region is CASLGWGGPSNQPQHF. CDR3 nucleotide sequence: TGTGCCAGCCTTGGGTGGGGAGGCCCTAGCAATCAGCCCCAGCATTTT.

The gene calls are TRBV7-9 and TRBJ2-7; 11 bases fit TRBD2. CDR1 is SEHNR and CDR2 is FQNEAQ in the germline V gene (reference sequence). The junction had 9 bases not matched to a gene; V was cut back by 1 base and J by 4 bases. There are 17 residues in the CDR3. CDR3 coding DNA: TGTGCCAGCAGCTTAGAGATGAAGACTAGCGGGACTTACGAGCAGTACTTC. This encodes CASSLEMKTSGTYEQYF.

CDR3 DNA sequence: TGTGCCAGCAGCTTGCACAGGGGAAACTATGGCTACACCTTC. It codes for CASSLHRGNYGYTF. The chain couples TRBV5-6 to TRBJ1-2; 7 bases map to TRBD1. Trimming took 1 base from V and 2 from J; bases not matched to a gene: 2. The CDR3 sequence is 14 residues long. Germline CDR1 reads SGHDT; CDR2 reads YYEEEE.

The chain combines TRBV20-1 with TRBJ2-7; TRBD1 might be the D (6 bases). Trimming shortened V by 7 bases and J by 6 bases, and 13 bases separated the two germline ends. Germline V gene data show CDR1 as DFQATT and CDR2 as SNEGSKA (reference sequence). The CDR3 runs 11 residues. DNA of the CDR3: TGCAGTGGGAAGGACAGAGGCGAGCAGTACTTC. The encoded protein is CSGKDRGEQYF.

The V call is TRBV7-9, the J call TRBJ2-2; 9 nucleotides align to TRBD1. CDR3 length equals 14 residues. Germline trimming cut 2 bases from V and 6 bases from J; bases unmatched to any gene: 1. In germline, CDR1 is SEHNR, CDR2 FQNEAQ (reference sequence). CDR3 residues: CASSLTGGPGELFF. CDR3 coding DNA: TGTGCCAGCAGCTTAACAGGGGGCCCCGGGGAGCTGTTTTTT.

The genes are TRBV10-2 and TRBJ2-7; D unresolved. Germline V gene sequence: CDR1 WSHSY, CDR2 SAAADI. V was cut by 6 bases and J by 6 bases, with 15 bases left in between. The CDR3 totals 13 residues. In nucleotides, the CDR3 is TGCGCCAGCAGCCTAACGAAGGAGTCCGAGCAGTACTTC. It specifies CASSLTKESEQYF.

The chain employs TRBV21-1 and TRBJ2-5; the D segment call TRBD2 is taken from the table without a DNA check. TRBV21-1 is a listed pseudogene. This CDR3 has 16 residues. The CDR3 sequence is CASSMPTGQEGGTQYF. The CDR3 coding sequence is TGTGCCAGCAGCATGCCAACGGGGCAGGAGGGTGGGACCCAGTACTTC.

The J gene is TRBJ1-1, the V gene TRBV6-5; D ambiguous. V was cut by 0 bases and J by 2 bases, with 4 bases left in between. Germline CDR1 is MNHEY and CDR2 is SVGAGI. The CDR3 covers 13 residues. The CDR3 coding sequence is TGTGCCAGCAGTTACTCGAGTAACACTGAAGCTTTCTTT. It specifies CASSYSSNTEAFF.